This TCR beta chain was sequenced for a study of OX40 agonist ivuxolimab in advanced cancers. For the study in its entirety: Ivuxolimab was a fully human IgG2 agonistic monoclonal antibody targeting the costimulatory receptor OX40 (CD134). Intravenous ivuxolimab was administered to patients every 2 weeks at six dose levels: 0.01, 0.1, 0.3, 1.5, 3 and 10 mg/kg. Of the roughly 51 patients in dose escalation, some 19 had hepatocellular carcinoma, approximately 15 had melanoma, 9 had renal cell carcinoma and 9 had head and neck cancer. In the dose-escalation cohort, nearly 85% of patients were male, and the mean age was 60 years with a range of roughly 20 to 85. Prior anti-PD-1, anti-PD-L1 or anti-CTLA-4 therapy was permitted, and 40% of dose-escalation patients had received checkpoint inhibitors. Three dose-escalation patients achieved partial responses, one with hepatocellular carcinoma and two with cutaneous melanoma. Peripheral TCRbeta sequencing was intended to test whether TCR sequence diversity was altered and clonal T-cell expansion was caused by ivuxolimab. The paper reports the monotherapy dose-escalation portion (N of about 51 patients) of the phase I ivuxolimab trial.

The trial excluded patients who had a history of autoimmune disease or who were on systemic immunosuppression. Peripheral blood for TCR sequencing was collected from all dose cohorts at baseline, on cycle 4 day 1, and on cycle 7 day 1. The samples were taken from a phase I, first-in-human, multicenter, open-label dose-escalation trial of ivuxolimab. The trial enrolled adults with locally advanced or metastatic head and neck squamous cell, hepatocellular, melanoma or renal cell carcinoma. Before TCR sequencing, CD4+ T cells and CD8+ T cells were sorted from peripheral blood as separate populations. CDR1 and CDR2, per the germline V gene, are MDHEN and SYDVKM. The CDR3 holds 15 amino acids from the cysteine to the phenylalanine. Just CDR3 DNA is preserved here, 45 bases in frame from base 1. V was cut back by 6 bases and J by 4 bases, leaving a gap of 16 bases between them. In regard to this clone: Its target antigen remains unknown. No base-level quality is on record; no much larger clone is a single base apart.

To sequence the TCRbeta CDR3 region, genomic DNA was isolated from the sorted cells. The immunoSEQ Assay was used for sequencing of TCRbeta CDR3 regions. The table comes from immuneACCESS by way of TCRdb, which keeps in-frame sequences with V and J called. Part of the clones is missing from these tables; in studies checked, under half for an unresolved V gene and the rest for unknown reasons. For this sample there are 70,000 to 75,000 clones; roughly 90% appear just once. Over 0.35% of the sample belongs to the ten largest clones. Broad study findings and their caveats: In the 0.1-3.0 mg/kg groups, partial responders were among the patients with the lowest normalized peripheral clonal expansion, particularly in CD8+ T cells. The antigen specificity of the peripheral T cells that underwent clonal expansion was not determined. Low levels of normalized T-cell clonal expansion were also seen in some patients who did not respond. At doses from 0.1 to 3.0 mg/kg, clonal expansion was seen in both CD4+ and CD8+ blood T cells between baseline and week 6. After ivuxolimab, more expanded clones were found on average in CD8+ T cells than in CD4+ T cells.

The sequence came from an adult with an advanced solid tumor such as melanoma, head and neck, liver or kidney cancer. Sequenced here: CD4+ or CD8+ T cells sorted from blood, sampled in a trial of the OX40 agonist ivuxolimab. The V and J genes are TRBV28 and TRBJ1-5; no D gene can be assigned with confidence. The DNA sequence follows: TGTGCCAGCAGCCGCTACCAGACGGGGAATCAGCCCCAGCATTTT. Its translation reads: CASSRYQTGNQPQHF.